This T cell receptor (beta chain) was sequenced during a study of CD8 T cells in ankylosing spondylitis. This clonotype was recorded at least ten times. Germline V CDR1 and CDR2: MNHEY, SVGEGT. The CDR3 runs to 17 residues. Trimming took 4 bases from V and 0 from J, leaving 18 bases between them. TCRdb re-called the 5' RACE reads through MiXCR, storing one row per CDR3 protein. Of about 250,000 distinct CDR3 sequences listed, more than 9% were seen once; the top ten hold less than 3%. The sequenced sample consisted of blood, either unsorted or a sorted T cell fraction (not recorded which). The receptor was derived from a male donor with ankylosing spondylitis or in good health (not recorded which). This chain joins TRBV6-2 or TRBV6-3 and TRBJ1-1; D unresolved. The CDR3 sequence is CASSSFGTSYLNTEAFF. In nucleotides, the CDR3 is TGTGCCAGCAGTTCTTTCGGTACTAGTTATTTGAACACTGAAGCTTTCTTT.